A selection of T cell receptor beta chains follows, all from one sample in a study of T cells in Graves' hyperthyroidism and ophthalmopathy. TCRdb analysed the multiplex PCR reads with MiXCR anew, one entry per CDR3 protein. This repertoire shows hundreds of thousands of distinct CDR3 sequences, roughly 40% found once; its top ten account for 7.5% to 9.5%. The sequenced sample consisted of blood. These receptors were obtained from a young man with Graves' hyperthyroidism. CDR3s include the opening cysteine and the closing phenylalanine or tryptophan. A D gene is named only where the DNA matches it firmly. Size values are once, few and many counts, or a class for expanded clones, and some rows have none.

TRBD2 - TRBJ2-2 TRBV13 TGTGCCAGCACCTATTCTAGCGGTACCGCGAACACCGGGGAGCTGTTTTTT CASTYSSGTANTGELFF
- few TRBJ2-5 TRBV20-1 TGCAGTGCGACAAGAGCGGAAGAGACCCAGTACTTC CSATRAEETQYF
TRBD2 few TRBJ2-7 TRBV20-1 TGCAGTGCTCCCGGAAGGGTGATAGCGGGTTACGAGCAGTACTTC CSAPGRVIAGYEQYF
- - TRBJ2-7 TRBV25-1 TGTGCCAGCAGCCTAGGGCCGGCTAGCTCCGACTACGAGCAGTACTTC CASSLGPASSDYEQYF
TRBD2 - TRBJ2-2 TRBV12-3/TRBV12-4 TGTGCCAGCAGTTTAGAATTGGAGACTAGCGGGGGCGGGGAGCTGTTTTTT CASSLELETSGGGELFF
TRBD2 many TRBJ2-5 TRBV7-9 TGTGCCAGCAGCTCGGTACTAGCGTCTCAAGAGACCCAGTACTTC CASSSVLASQETQYF
- - TRBJ2-2 TRBV6-1 TGTGCCATCAGGGCCAGCGGGGAGCTGTTTTTT CAIRASGELFF
TRBD2 - TRBJ2-2 TRBV4-1 TGCGCCAGCAGCCAAGACTTAGCGGGAGGGCCCACCGGGGAGCTGTTTTTT CASSQDLAGGPTGELFF
- few TRBJ1-2 TRBV7-9 TGTGCCAGCAGTTCCCGGGCAGGGCCGGGCACCTTC CASSSRAGPGTF
- few TRBJ2-7 TRBV6-1 TGTGCCAGCAATAGGGACCCAGGCGGCAACGAGCAGTACTTC CASNRDPGGNEQYF
- - TRBJ1-6 TRBV9 TGTGCCAGCAGCGTAGCGGCCTCCTCTAATTCACCCCTCCACTTT CASSVAASSNSPLHF
- many TRBJ1-5 TRBV25-1 TGTGCCAGCAGTAGTCTGAATAGCAATCAGCCCCAGCATTTT CASSSLNSNQPQHF
- many TRBJ1-5 TRBV9 TGTGCCAGCAGCGTAGAAGGGGATCAGCCCCAGCATTTT CASSVEGDQPQHF
TRBD1 - TRBJ2-7 TRBV9 TGTGCCAGCAGCGTAGAGGGGACAGGGGGCGACGAGCAGTACTTC CASSVEGTGGDEQYF
- - TRBJ2-7 TRBV5-4 TGTGCCAGCAGCTTGGAGGTAGGCCTACCTCGAGAGCAGTACTTC CASSLEVGLPREQYF
TRBD1 many TRBJ1-4 TRBV9 TGTGCCAGCAACCCTGCGGGGGACAGGCATGAAAAACTGTTTTTT CASNPAGDRHEKLFF
- - TRBJ1-6 TRBV5-1 TGCGCCAGCAGCTTGGAGGGTTATAGTGGTTCACCCCTCCACTTT CASSLEGYSGSPLHF
- - TRBJ1-1 TRBV10-3 TGTGCCATCAGTGAGAGCCTTGTTCGGGCGCGTGAAGCTTTCTTT CAISESLVRAREAFF
TRBD2 - TRBJ2-7 TRBV7-9 TGTGCCAGCAGCAGCCGGGGGGGCCCGCCCATCTACGAGCAGTACTTC CASSSRGGPPIYEQYF
- many TRBJ2-7 TRBV2 TGTGCCAGCAGTTCAGGCAGGGCTCGCGAGCAGTACTTC CASSSGRAREQYF
- few TRBJ1-4 TRBV5-1 TGCGCCAGCAGCCAAGATATGGCACCATTGGGCGAAAAACTGTTTTTT CASSQDMAPLGEKLFF
- - TRBJ1-6 TRBV4-3 TGCGCCAGCAGCCAAGAAGAGAGGACAGTAAATTCACCCCTCCACTTT CASSQEERTVNSPLHF
- - TRBJ2-5 TRBV7-2 TGTGCCAGCAGCTTCTACAGAGAAGAGACCCAGTACTTC CASSFYREETQYF
- many TRBJ2-6 TRBV2 TGTGCCAGCATCAACACTGGGGCCAACGTCCTGACTTTC CASINTGANVLTF
TRBD2 few TRBJ2-5 TRBV9 TGTGCCAGCAGCGCAGCCAGGGAGGGAGAGACCCAGTACTTC CASSAAREGETQYF
TRBD1 - TRBJ1-2 TRBV29-1 TGCAGCGTAAGGGACAGGACTCGCGACTATGGCTACACCTTC CSVRDRTRDYGYTF
- - TRBJ2-2 TRBV7-6 TGTGCCAGCAGCGGGGTTGCTGGTAGCATGCCCGGGGAGCTGTTTTTT CASSGVAGSMPGELFF
- - TRBJ1-5 TRBV20-1 TGCAGTGCGATCCGGGACCCCAATCAGCCCCAGCATTTT CSAIRDPNQPQHF
TRBD2 many TRBJ2-5 TRBV7-8 TGTGCCAGCAGCTTAGTAGCGGGAGGGCAAGAGACCCAGTACTTC CASSLVAGGQETQYF
- - TRBJ1-3 TRBV7-2 TGTGCCAGCAGCTCAGTCGCGGGGCACGGAAACACCATATATTTT CASSSVAGHGNTIYF
TRBD1 - TRBJ2-5 TRBV7-8 TGTGCCAGCAGCTTAGGGGACAGGGCCGGTGAGACCCAGTACTTC CASSLGDRAGETQYF
- many TRBJ2-7 TRBV7-9 TGTGCCAGCAGCTTAGTCGGAGAGGGCCCATACGAGCAGTACTTC CASSLVGEGPYEQYF
- many TRBJ1-3 TRBV10-3 TGTGCCATCAGTGGCACAGGGTCCGGAAACACCATATATTTT CAISGTGSGNTIYF
- many TRBJ1-6 TRBV25-1 TGTGCCAGCAGTGATGGTAGATCACCCCTCCACTTT CASSDGRSPLHF
TRBD1 - TRBJ2-5 TRBV7-6 TGTGCCAGCAGCTTGTCTAGGACAGGGGGGGAAGAGACCCAGTACTTC CASSLSRTGGEETQYF
- few TRBJ2-6 TRBV14 TGTGCCAGCAGCCAACCGGGACGGAACTCTGGGGCCAACGTCCTGACTTTC CASSQPGRNSGANVLTF
TRBD1 few TRBJ1-1 TRBV5-5 TGTGCCAGCAGCCGACAGGGGAAGGGGATCCCTGAAGCTTTCTTT CASSRQGKGIPEAFF
TRBD2 few TRBJ2-2 TRBV20-1 TGCACCCGCGGGGAGGGCACCGGGGAGCTGTTTTTT CTRGEGTGELFF
- many TRBJ1-4 TRBV5-5 TGTGCCAGCGGCTCATGGGGGGTTGAAAAACTGTTTTTT CASGSWGVEKLFF
- - TRBJ1-1 TRBV14 TGTGCCAGCAGCCAAGTCTTCGGGGCTAGGTGGTCTGAAGCTTTCTTT CASSQVFGARWSEAFF
- - TRBJ2-5 TRBV2 TGTGCCAGCAAAGGCCCCGGGGTGACCCAGTACTTC CASKGPGVTQYF
TRBD1 - TRBJ2-1 TRBV7-9 TGTGCCAGCAGCGAGGGGGCGGGTTATTACAATGAGCAGTTCTTC CASSEGAGYYNEQFF
TRBD1 few TRBJ1-1 TRBV2 TGTGCCAGCAGGGGGACAGGGATAAACACTGAAGCTTTCTTT CASRGTGINTEAFF
TRBD2 - TRBJ2-5 TRBV10-1 TGTGCCAGCAGCTGGGGGGGACTAGCGGACTTGCAAGAGACCCAGTACTTC CASSWGGLADLQETQYF
TRBD1 - TRBJ2-5 TRBV29-1 TGCAGCGGTCGTGGACAGGGGGACCAGTACTTC CSGRGQGDQYF
- few TRBJ2-6 TRBV5-6 TGTGCCAGCAGCGTGCCAACTCCGGGGGCCAACGTCCTGACTTTC CASSVPTPGANVLTF
TRBD1 - TRBJ1-5 TRBV6-5 TGTGCCAGCAGGCCCTTCCAGGGGGCCAATCAGCCCCAGCATTTT CASRPFQGANQPQHF
- few TRBJ1-1 TRBV5-1 TGCGCCAGCAGCTTGGCAGGAGGTAGGGAAGCTTTCTTT CASSLAGGREAFF
- many TRBJ1-3 TRBV7-9 TGTGCCAGCAGCTTAGAGGCGGGTTGGACTGGAAACACCATATATTTT CASSLEAGWTGNTIYF
TRBD1 many TRBJ1-5 TRBV24-1 TGTGCCACCAGTGACCCTAAGACAGGGCAGGATCAGCCCCAGCATTTT CATSDPKTGQDQPQHF
- many TRBJ1-1 TRBV6-5 TGTGCCAGTAGGCAGGGCACTGAAGCTTTCTTT CASRQGTEAFF
TRBD1 - TRBJ1-2 TRBV10-3 TGTGCTGACCCGAGCGACAGGGGGCTTAACTATGGCTACACCTTC CADPSDRGLNYGYTF
- - TRBJ2-7 TRBV2 TGTGCCAGCGTATTGGGGGGCGAGCAGTACTTC CASVLGGEQYF
- - TRBJ2-2 TRBV6-6 TGTGCCAGCAGACTATCCGCACTTTTCGGTGGCGGGGAGCTGTTTTTT CASRLSALFGGGELFF
TRBD1 once TRBJ2-5 TRBV7-9 TGTGCCATCAGCTCCAGGCAGGGGGTAGGGGAGACCCAGTACTTC CAISSRQGVGETQYF
TRBD1 - TRBJ1-1 TRBV20-1 TGCAGTGCAACGGGACAGGGGAGCACTGAAGCTTTCTTT CSATGQGSTEAFF
TRBD1 few TRBJ2-5 TRBV6-5 TGTGCCAGCAGTGCACATCTCAGGGGGAGAGAGACCCAGTACTTC CASSAHLRGRETQYF
- - TRBJ2-7 TRBV7-6 TGTGCCAGCAGCGACAATGTTAGGACAGCTGGCGAGCAGTACTTC CASSDNVRTAGEQYF
- many TRBJ2-7 TRBV10-3 TGTGCCATCAGTGAGCCCCTGACAGGTTGGGCCTACGAGCAGTACTTC CAISEPLTGWAYEQYF